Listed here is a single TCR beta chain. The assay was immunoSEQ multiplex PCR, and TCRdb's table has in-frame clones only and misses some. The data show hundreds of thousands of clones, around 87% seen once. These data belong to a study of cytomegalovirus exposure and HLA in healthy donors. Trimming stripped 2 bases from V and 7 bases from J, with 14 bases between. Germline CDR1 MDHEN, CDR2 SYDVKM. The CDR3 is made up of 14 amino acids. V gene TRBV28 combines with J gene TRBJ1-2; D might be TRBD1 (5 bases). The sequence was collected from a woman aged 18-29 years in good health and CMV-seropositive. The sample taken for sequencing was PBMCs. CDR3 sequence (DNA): TGTGCCAGCAGTTTAACACAGGCGAGTAGTGGCTACACCTTC. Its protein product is CASSLTQASSGYTF.